Sequencing of this TCR beta chain was carried out in a study of regulatory T cells in long-lasting Graves disease. Study at large: Recently diagnosed Graves' patients had received antithyroid drugs for under 3 months.

At least ten counts were recorded for this clonotype. No antigen is known for it. The TCR beta library used iRepertoire HTBI primers with Arm-PCR amplification of CDR3. A single record per CDR3 protein comes from TCRdb applying MiXCR to the multiplex PCR reads. The repertoire has 540,000 or so distinct CDR3 sequences, about 13% of them found once; the top ten carry 10%. General study findings and limits: Persistent disease was associated with favored TRBV28 usage and with favored use of TRBJ1-2 and TRBJ2-5.

V was clipped by 9 bases and J by 1 base, with 15 bases between them. The CDR3 loop spans 15 amino acids. Germline V gene sequence: CDR1 KGHDR, CDR2 SFDVKD. Time point given: newly diagnosed GD, antithyroid drugs for less than 3 months. The authors made the TCR library using RNA they extracted from PBMCs. This sample also appeared in a second study, on T cells in Graves' hyperthyroidism and ophthalmopathy. That paper states: HTBI primers drove first-round RT-PCR of the TCR CDR3.

The chain joins TRBV24-1 to TRBJ2-1; D not certain. Source: peripheral blood mononuclear cells (PBMCs), taken at new diagnosis, from a patient treated with antithyroid drugs. The receptor was isolated from a man in his thirties or forties with Graves disease. CDR3 region: CATGQSRMSYNEQFF. The DNA of the CDR3 is TGTGCCACCGGTCAATCCCGTATGTCCTACAATGAGCAGTTCTTC.